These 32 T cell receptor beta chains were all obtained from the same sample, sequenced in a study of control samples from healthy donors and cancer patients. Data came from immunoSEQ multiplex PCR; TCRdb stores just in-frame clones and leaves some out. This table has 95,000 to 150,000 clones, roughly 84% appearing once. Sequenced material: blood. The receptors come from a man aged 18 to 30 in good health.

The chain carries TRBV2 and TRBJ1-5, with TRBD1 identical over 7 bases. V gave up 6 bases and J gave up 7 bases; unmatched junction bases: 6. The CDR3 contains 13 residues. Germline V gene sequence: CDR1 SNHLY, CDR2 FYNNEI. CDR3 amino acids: CASSWTGQQPQHF. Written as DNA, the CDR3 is TGTGCCAGCAGCTGGACAGGCCAACAGCCCCAGCATTTT.

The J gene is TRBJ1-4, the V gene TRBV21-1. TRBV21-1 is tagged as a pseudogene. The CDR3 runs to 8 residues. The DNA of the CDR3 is TGTGCCCGTGAAAAACTGTTTTTT. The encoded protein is CAREKLFF.

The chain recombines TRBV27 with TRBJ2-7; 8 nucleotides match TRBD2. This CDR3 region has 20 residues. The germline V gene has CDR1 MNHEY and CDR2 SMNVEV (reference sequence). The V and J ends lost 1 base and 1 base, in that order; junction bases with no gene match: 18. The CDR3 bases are TGTGCCAGCAGTTTATATTTCCGAGGTAGCGGGAACGGTTGGTCCTACGAGCAGTACTTC. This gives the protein CASSLYFRGSGNGWSYEQYF.

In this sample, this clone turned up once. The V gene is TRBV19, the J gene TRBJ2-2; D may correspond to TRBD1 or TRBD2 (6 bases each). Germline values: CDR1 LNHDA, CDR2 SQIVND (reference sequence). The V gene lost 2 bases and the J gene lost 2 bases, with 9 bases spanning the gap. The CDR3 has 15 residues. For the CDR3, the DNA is TGTGCCAGTAGTATACAGGGGACTAACACCGGGGAGCTGTTTTTT. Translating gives CASSIQGTNTGELFF.

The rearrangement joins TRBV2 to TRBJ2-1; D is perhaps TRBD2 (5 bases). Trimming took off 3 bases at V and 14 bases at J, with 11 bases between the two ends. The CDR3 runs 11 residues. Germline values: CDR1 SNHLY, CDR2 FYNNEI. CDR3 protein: CASSEALAEFF. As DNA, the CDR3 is TGTGCCAGCAGTGAGGCGCTAGCCGAGTTCTTC.

The CDR3 nucleotides are TGTGCCAGCAACCGGGACAGGGGGACGAGCACTGAAGCTTTCTTT. It yields the protein CASNRDRGTSTEAFF. The chain combines TRBV25-1 with TRBJ1-1, with 11 bases aligning to TRBD1. V trimming: 7 bases; J trimming: 4 bases; junction bases outside the gene matches: 8. Germline CDR1 MGHDK, CDR2 SYGVNS. CDR3 size: 15 residues.

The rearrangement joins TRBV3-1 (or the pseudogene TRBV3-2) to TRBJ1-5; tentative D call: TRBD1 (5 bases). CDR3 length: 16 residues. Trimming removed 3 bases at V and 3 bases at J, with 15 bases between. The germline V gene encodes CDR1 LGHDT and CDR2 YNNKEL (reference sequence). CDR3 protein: CASSQGLGRDNQPQHF. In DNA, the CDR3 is TGTGCCAGCAGCCAGGGTTTGGGCAGGGACAATCAGCCCCAGCATTTT.

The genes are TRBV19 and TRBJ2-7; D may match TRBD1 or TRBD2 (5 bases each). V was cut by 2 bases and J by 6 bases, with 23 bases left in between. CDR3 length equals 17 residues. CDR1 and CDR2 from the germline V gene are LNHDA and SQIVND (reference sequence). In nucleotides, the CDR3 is TGTGCCAGTAGTATAAGTCCACCCGGGACCCCGAGGGGCGAGCAGTACTTC. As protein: CASSISPPGTPRGEQYF.

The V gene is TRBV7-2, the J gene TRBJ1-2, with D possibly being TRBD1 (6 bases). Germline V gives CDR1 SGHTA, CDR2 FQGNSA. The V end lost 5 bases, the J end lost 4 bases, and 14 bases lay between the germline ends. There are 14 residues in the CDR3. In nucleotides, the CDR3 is TGTGCCAGCAGCCTCAACAGGGCCACCTATGGCTACACCTTC. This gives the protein CASSLNRATYGYTF.

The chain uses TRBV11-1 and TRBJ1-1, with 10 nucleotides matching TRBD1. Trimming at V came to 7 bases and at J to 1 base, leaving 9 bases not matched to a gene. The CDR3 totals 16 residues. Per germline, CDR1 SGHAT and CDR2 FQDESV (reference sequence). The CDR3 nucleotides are TGTGCCAGCACCAAGACAGGGGGCTACGGGAACACTGAAGCTTTCTTT. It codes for CASTKTGGYGNTEAFF.

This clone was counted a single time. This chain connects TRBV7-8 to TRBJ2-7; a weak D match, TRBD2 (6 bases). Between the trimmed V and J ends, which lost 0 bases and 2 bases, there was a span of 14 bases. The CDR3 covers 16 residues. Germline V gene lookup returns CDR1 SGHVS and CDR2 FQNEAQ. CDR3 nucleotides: TGTGCCAGCAGCTTAGCGCTCAACAGGAGGGCCTACGAGCAGTACTTC. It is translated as CASSLALNRRAYEQYF.

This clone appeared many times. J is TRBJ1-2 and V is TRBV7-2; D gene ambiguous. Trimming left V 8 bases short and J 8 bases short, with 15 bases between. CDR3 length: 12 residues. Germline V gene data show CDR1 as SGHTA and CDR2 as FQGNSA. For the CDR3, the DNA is TGTGCCAGCGGAGTGGGAGTGGGGGGCTACACCTTC. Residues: CASGVGVGGYTF. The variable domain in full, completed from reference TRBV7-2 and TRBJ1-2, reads GAGVSQSPSNKVTEKGKDVELRCDPISGHTALYWYRQSLGQGLEFLIYFQGNSAPDKSGLPSDRFSAERTGGSVSTLTIQRTQQEDSAVYLCASGVGVGGYTFGSGTRLTVV.

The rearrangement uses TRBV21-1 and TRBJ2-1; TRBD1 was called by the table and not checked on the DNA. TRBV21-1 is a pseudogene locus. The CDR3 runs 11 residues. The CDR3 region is CASRTGEKQFF. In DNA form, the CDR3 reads TGTGCCAGCAGGACAGGGGAAAAGCAGTTCTTC.

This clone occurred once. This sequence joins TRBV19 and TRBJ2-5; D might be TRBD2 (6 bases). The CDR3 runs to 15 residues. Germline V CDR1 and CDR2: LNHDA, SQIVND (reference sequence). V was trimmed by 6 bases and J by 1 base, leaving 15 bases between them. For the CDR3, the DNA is TGTGCCAGTAGCTTCCGGAGGGAGATCCAAGAGACCCAGTACTTC. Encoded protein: CASSFRREIQETQYF.

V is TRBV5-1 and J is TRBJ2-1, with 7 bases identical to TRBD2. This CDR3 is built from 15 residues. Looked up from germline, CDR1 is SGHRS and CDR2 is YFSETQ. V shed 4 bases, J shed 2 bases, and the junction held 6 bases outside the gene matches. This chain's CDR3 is CASSPGGSAYNEQFF. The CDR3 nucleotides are TGCGCCAGCAGCCCGGGGGGTAGCGCCTACAATGAGCAGTTCTTC.

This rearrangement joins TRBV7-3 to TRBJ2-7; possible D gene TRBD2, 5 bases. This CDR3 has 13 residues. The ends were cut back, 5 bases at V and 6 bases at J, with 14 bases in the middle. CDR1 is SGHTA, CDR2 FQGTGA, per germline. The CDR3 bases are TGTGCCAGCAGCCTCGACGTCCGGGGCGAGCAGTACTTC. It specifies CASSLDVRGEQYF. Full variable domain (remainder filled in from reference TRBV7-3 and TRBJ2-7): GAGVSQTPSNKVTEKGKYVELRCDPISGHTALYWYRQSLGQGPEFLIYFQGTGAADDSGLPNDRFFAVRPEGSVSTLKIQRTERGDSAVYLCASSLDVRGEQYFGPGTRLTVT.

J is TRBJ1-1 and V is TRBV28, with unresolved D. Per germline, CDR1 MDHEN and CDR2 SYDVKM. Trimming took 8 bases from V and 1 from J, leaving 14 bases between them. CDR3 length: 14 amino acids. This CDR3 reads CASRLRNRNTEAFF. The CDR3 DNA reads TGTGCCAGCCGACTCAGGAATAGGAACACTGAAGCTTTCTTT.

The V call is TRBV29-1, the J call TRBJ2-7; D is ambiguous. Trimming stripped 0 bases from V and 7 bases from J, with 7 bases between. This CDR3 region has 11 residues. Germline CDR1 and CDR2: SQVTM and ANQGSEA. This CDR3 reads CSVEDGREQYF. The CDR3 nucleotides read TGCAGCGTTGAAGACGGGCGTGAGCAGTACTTC.

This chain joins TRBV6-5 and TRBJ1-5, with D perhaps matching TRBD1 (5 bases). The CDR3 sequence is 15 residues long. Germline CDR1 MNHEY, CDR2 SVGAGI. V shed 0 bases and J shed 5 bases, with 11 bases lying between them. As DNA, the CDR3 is TGTGCCAGCAGTTACTCTTGGGGGGTGGATCAGCCCCAGCATTTT. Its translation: CASSYSWGVDQPQHF.

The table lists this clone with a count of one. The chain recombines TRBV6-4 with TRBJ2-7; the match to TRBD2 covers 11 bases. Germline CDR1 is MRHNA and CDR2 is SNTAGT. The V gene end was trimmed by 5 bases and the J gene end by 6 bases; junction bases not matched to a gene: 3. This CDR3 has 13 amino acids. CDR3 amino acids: CASSYLAGGEQYF. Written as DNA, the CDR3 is TGTGCCAGCAGTTACCTAGCGGGAGGCGAGCAGTACTTC.

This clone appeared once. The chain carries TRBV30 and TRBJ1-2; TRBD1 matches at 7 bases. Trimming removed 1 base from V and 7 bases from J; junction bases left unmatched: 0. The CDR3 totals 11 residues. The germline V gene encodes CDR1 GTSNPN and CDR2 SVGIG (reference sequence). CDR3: CAWSDRGGYTF. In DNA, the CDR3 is TGTGCCTGGAGTGACAGGGGTGGCTACACCTTC.

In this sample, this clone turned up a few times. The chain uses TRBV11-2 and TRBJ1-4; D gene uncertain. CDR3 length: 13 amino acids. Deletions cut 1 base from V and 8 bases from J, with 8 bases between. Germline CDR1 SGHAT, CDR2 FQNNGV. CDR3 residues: CASSLGAREKLFF. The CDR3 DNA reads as TGTGCCAGCAGCTTAGGCGCAAGGGAAAAACTGTTTTTT.

CDR3 region: CASSYRRDRGTDEQYF. CDR3 coding DNA: TGTGCCAGCAGTTACCGACGGGACAGGGGGACCGACGAGCAGTACTTC. The chain employs TRBV6-5 and TRBJ2-7, with 11 bases fitting TRBD1. CDR3 length: 16 residues. CDR1 MNHEY and CDR2 SVGAGI come from the germline V gene. V shed 2 bases and J 5 bases; nucleotides not matched to a gene: 8.

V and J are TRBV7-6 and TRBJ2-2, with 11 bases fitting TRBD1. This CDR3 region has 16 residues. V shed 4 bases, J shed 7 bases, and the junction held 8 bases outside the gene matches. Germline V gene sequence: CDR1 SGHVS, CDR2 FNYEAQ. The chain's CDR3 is CASSSPGQGVHGELFF. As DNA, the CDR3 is TGTGCCAGCAGCTCCCCGGGACAGGGGGTTCACGGGGAGCTGTTTTTT.

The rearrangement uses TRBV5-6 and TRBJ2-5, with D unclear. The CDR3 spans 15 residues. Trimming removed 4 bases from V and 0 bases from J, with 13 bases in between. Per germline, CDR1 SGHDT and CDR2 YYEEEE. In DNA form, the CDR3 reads TGTGCCAGCAGCCCGTGGTCCTCGTACCAAGAGACCCAGTACTTC. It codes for CASSPWSSYQETQYF.

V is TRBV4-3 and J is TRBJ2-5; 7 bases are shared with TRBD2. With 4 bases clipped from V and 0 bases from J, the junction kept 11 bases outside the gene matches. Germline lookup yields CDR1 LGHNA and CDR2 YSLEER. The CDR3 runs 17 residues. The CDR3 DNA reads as TGCGCCAGCAGCCGCAACCTGGGGGGGGTAGACCAAGAGACCCAGTACTTC. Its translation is CASSRNLGGVDQETQYF.

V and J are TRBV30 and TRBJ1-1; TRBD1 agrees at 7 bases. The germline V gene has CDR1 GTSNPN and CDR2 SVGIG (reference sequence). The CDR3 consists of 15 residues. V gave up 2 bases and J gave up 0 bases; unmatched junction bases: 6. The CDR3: CAWSWQGVLNTEAFF. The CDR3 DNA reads TGTGCCTGGAGTTGGCAGGGGGTATTGAACACTGAAGCTTTCTTT. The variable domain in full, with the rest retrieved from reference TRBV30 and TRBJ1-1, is SQTIHQWPATLVQPVGSPLSLECTVEGTSNPNLYWYRQAAGRGLQLLFYSVGIGQISSEVPQNLSASRPQDRQFILSSKKLLLSDSGFYLCAWSWQGVLNTEAFFGQGTRLTVV.

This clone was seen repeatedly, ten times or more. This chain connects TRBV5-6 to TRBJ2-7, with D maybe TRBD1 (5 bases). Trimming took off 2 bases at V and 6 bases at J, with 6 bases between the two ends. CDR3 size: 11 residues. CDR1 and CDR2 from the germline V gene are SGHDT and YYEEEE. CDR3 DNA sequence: TGTGCCAGCAGCTTCAGGGTCGAGCAGTACTTC. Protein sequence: CASSFRVEQYF.

The CDR3 DNA follows: TGTGCCAGCAGCTTCTCGCGGGCGGCGTATGGCTACACCTTC. This translates into CASSFSRAAYGYTF. The chain employs TRBV5-6 and TRBJ1-2; no clear D gene. Germline V CDR1 and CDR2: SGHDT, YYEEEE. V was pared by 2 bases and J by 5 bases, with 13 bases between. This CDR3 is 14 amino acids long.

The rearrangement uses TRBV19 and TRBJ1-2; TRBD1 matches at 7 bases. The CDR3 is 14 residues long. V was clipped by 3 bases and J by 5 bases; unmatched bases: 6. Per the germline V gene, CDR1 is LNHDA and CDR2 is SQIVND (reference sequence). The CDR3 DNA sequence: TGTGCCAGTAGTATCGAAGGGGGCGCTTATGGCTACACCTTC. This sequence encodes CASSIEGGAYGYTF.

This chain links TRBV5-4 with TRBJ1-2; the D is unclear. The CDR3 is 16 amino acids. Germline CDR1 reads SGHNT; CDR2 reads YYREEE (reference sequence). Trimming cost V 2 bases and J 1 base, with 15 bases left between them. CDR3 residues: CASSFEGSRINYGYTF. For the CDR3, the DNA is TGTGCCAGCAGCTTTGAGGGCTCCCGGATTAACTATGGCTACACCTTC.

The CDR3 spells CASSPESEQYF. The DNA of the CDR3 is TGTGCCAGCTCACCGGAATCCGAGCAGTACTTC. The chain links TRBV18 to TRBJ2-7; D is uncertain. Looked up from germline, CDR1 is KGHSH and CDR2 is LQKENI. Trimming shortened V by 3 bases and J by 6 bases, and 6 bases separated the two germline ends. This CDR3 spans 11 amino acids.